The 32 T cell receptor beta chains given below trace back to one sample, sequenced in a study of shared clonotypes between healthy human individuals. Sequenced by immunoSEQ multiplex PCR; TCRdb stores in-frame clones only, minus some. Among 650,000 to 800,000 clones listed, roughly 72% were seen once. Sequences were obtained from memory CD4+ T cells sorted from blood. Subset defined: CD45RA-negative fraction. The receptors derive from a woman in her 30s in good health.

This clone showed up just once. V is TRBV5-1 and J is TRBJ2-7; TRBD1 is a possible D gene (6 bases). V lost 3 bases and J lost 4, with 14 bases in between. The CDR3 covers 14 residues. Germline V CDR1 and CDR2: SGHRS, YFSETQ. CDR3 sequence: CASSYGTLAYEQYF. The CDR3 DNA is TGCGCCAGCAGCTACGGGACATTAGCGTACGAGCAGTACTTC.

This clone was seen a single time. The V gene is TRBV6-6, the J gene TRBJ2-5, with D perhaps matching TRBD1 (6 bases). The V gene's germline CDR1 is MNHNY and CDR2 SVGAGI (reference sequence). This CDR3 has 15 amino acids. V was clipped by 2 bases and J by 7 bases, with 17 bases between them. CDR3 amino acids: CASSYAGAGAVTQYF. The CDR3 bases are TGTGCCAGCAGTTACGCCGGAGCAGGGGCGGTGACCCAGTACTTC.

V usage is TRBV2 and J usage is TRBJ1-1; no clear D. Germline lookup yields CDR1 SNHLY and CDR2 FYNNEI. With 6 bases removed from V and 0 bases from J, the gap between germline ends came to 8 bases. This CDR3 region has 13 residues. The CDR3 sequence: CASRADMNTEAFF. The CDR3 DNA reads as TGTGCCAGCAGGGCAGACATGAACACTGAAGCTTTCTTT.

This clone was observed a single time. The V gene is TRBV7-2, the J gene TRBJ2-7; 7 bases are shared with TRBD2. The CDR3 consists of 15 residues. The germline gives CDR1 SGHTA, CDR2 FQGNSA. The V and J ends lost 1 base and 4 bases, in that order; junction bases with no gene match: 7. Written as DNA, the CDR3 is TGTGCCAGCAGCTTAGGGGGGGGACTCGGGTACGAGCAGTACTTC. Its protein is CASSLGGGLGYEQYF.

CDR3 nucleotides: TGCGCCAGCAGCTTCGGCTCGCCGTCCTCTGGGGCCAACGTCCTGACTTTC. Encoded protein: CASSFGSPSSGANVLTF. This chain uses TRBV5-1 with TRBJ2-6, with D unresolved. The CDR3 covers 17 residues. Germline CDR1 reads SGHRS; CDR2 reads YFSETQ. Trimming pared 2 bases from V and 0 bases from J, leaving 12 bases between.

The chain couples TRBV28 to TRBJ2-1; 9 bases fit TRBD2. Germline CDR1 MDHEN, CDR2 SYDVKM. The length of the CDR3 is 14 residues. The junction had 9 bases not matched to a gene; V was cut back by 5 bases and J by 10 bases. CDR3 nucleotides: TGTGCCAGCAGTCGGCGGGAGGGGTCCCGCGAGCAGTTCTTC. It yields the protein CASSRREGSREQFF. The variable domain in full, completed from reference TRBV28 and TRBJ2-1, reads DVKVTQSSRYLVKRTGEKVFLECVQDMDHENMFWYRQDPGLGLRLIYFSYDVKMKEKGDIPEGYSVSREKKERFSLILESASTNQTSMYLCASSRREGSREQFFGPGTRLTVL.

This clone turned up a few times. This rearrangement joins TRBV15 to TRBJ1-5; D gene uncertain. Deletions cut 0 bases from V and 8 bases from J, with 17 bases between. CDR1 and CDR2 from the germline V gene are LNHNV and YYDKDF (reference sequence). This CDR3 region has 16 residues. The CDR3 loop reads CATSRDVFDVVEPQHF. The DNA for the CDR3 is TGTGCCACCAGCAGAGATGTGTTTGACGTGGTAGAGCCCCAGCATTTT. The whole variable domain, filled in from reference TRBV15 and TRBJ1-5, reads DAMVIQNPRYQVTQFGKPVTLSCSQTLNHNVMYWYQQKSSQAPKLLFHYYDKDFNNEADTPDNFQSRRPNTSFCFLDIRSPGLGDTAMYLCATSRDVFDVVEPQHFGDGTRLSIL.

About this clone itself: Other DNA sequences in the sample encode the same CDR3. The CDR3 is CASSLEGGGQPQHF. CDR3 in DNA: TGCGCCAGCAGCTTAGAAGGGGGGGGCCAGCCCCAGCATTTT. V is TRBV5-1 and J is TRBJ1-5, with D tentatively TRBD1 (6 bases). The germline CDR1 and CDR2 sequences are SGHRS and YFSETQ. With 2 bases removed from V and 7 bases from J, the gap between germline ends came to 13 bases. CDR3 length equals 14 residues.

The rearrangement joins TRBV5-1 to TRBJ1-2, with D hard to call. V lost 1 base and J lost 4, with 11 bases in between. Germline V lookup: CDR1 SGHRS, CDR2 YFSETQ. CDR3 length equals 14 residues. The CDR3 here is CASSLLDGGYGYTF. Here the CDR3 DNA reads TGCGCCAGCAGCTTGCTGGACGGAGGCTATGGCTACACCTTC.

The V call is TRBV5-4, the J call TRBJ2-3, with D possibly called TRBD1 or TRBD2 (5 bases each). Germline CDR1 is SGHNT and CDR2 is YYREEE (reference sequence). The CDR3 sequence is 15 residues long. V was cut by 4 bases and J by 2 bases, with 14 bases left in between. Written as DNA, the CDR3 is TGTGCCAGCAGCGACCCGAGGGGAACCACAGATACGCAGTATTTT. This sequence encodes CASSDPRGTTDTQYF.

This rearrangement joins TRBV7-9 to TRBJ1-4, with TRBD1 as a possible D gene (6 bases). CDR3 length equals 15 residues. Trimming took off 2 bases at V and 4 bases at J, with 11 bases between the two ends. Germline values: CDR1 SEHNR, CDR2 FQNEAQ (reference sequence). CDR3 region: CASSLTGTDNEKLFF. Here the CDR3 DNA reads TGTGCCAGCAGCTTAACAGGGACCGATAATGAAAAACTGTTTTTT.

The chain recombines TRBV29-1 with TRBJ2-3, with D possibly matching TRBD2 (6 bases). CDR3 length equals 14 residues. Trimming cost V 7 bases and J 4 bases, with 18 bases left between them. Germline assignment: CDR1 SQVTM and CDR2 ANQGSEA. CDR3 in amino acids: CSAGLDGTADTQYF. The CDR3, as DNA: TGCAGCGCGGGTCTCGACGGGACTGCAGATACGCAGTATTTT.

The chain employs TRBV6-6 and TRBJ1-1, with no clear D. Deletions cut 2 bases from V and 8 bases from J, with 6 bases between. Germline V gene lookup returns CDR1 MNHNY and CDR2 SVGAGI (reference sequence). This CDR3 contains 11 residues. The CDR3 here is CASSYPSEAFF. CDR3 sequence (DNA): TGTGCCAGCAGTTACCCGTCCGAAGCTTTCTTT.

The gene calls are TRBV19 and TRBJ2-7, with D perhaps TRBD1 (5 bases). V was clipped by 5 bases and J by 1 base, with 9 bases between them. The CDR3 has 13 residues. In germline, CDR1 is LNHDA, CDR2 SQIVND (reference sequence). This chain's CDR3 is CASSPRGSYEQYF. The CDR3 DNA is TGTGCCAGTAGTCCTAGGGGATCCTACGAGCAGTACTTC.

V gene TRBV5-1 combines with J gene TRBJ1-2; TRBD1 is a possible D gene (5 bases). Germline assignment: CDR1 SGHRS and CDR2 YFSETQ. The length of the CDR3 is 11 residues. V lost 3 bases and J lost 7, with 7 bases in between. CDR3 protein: CASSSGGGYTF. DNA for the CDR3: TGCGCCAGCAGCTCTGGGGGTGGCTACACCTTC.

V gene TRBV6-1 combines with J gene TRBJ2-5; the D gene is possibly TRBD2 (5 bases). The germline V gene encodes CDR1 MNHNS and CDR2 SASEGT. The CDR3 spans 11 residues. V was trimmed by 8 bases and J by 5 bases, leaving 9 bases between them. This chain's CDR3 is CASGEFETQYF. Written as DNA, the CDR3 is TGTGCCAGCGGGGAGTTTGAGACCCAGTACTTC.

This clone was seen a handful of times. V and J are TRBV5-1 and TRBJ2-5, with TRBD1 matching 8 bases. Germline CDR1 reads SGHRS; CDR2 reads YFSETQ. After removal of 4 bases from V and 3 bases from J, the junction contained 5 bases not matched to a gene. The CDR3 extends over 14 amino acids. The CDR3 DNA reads TGCGCCAGCAGCCGGACAGGGTGGGAAGAGACCCAGTACTTC. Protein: CASSRTGWEETQYF. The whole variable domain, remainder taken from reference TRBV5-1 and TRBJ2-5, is KAGVTQTPRYLIKTRGQQVTLSCSPISGHRSVSWYQQTPGQGLQFLFEYFSETQRNKGNFPGRFSGRQFSNSRSEMNVSTLELGDSALYLCASSRTGWEETQYFGPGTRLLVL.

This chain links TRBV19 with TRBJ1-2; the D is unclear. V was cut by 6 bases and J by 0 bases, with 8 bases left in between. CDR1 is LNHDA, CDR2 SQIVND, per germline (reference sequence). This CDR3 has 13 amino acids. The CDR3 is CASRDSPNYGYTF. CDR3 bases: TGTGCCAGTAGGGATTCTCCTAACTATGGCTACACCTTC.

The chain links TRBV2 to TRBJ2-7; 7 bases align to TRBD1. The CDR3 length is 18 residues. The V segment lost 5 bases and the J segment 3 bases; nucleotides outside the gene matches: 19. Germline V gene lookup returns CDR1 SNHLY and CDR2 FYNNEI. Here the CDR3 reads CASSSLRDSLSFFYEQYF. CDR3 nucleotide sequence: TGTGCCAGCAGTTCTCTCCGGGACAGCCTCAGTTTCTTCTACGAGCAGTACTTC.

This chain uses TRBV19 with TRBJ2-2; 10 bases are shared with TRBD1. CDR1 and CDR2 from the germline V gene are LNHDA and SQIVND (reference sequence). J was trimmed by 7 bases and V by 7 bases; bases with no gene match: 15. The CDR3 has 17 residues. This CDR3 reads CASTARQGAGAIGELFF. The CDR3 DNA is TGTGCCAGTACCGCGCGACAGGGGGCCGGGGCGATCGGGGAGCTGTTTTTT.

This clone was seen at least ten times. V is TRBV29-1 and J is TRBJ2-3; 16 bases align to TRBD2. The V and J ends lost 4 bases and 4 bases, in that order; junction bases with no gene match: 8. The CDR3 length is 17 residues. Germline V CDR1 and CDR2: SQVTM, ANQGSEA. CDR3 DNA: TGCAGCGTTGGGGGGACTAGCGGGAGGGCCAGCCCAGATACGCAGTATTTT. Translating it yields CSVGGTSGRASPDTQYF.

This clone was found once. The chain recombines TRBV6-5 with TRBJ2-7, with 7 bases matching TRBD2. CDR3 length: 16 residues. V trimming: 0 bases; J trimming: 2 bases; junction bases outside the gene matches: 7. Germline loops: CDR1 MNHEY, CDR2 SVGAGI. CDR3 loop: CASSYSSQRGAYEQYF. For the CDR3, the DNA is TGTGCCAGCAGTTACTCGAGCCAGCGGGGAGCCTACGAGCAGTACTTC.

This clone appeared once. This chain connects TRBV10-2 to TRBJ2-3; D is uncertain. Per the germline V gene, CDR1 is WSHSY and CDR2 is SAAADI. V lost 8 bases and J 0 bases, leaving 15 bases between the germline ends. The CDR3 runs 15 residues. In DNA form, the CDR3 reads TGCGCCAGCGATCCGACCGCTACTAGCACAGATACGCAGTATTTT. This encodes CASDPTATSTDTQYF.

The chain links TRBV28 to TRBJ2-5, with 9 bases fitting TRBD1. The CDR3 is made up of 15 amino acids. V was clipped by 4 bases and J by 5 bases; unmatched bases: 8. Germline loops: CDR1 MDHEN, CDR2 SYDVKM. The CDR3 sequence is CASSSHTGGKETQYF. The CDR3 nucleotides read TGTGCCAGCAGTTCGCATACAGGGGGCAAGGAGACCCAGTACTTC.

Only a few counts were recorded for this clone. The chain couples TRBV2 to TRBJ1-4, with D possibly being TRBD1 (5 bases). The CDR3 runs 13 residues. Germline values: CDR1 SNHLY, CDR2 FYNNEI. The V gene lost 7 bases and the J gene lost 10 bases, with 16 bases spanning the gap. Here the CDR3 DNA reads TGTGCCAGCAACCCCACCTCAGGGAGAAAACTGTTTTTT. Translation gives CASNPTSGRKLFF.

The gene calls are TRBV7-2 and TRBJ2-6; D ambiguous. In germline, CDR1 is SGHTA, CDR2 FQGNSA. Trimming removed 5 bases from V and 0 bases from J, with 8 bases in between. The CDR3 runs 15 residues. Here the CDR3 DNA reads TGTGCCAGCAGCCTGATAGGCTCTGGGGCCAACGTCCTGACTTTC. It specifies CASSLIGSGANVLTF. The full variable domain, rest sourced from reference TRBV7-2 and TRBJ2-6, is GAGVSQSPSNKVTEKGKDVELRCDPISGHTALYWYRQSLGQGLEFLIYFQGNSAPDKSGLPSDRFSAERTGGSVSTLTIQRTQQEDSAVYLCASSLIGSGANVLTFGAGSRLTVL.

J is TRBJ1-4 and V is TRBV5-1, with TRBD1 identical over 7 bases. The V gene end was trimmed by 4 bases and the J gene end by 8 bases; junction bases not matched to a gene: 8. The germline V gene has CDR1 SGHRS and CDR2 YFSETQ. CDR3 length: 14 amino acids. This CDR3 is CASSATGDREKLFF. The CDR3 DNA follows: TGCGCCAGCAGCGCCACAGGGGATCGGGAAAAACTGTTTTTT.

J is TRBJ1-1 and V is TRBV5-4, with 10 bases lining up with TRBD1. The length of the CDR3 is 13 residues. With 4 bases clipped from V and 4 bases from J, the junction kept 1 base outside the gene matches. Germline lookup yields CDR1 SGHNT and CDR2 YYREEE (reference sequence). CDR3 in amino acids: CASSRTGGTEAFF. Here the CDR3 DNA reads TGTGCCAGCAGCAGGACAGGGGGCACTGAAGCTTTCTTT.

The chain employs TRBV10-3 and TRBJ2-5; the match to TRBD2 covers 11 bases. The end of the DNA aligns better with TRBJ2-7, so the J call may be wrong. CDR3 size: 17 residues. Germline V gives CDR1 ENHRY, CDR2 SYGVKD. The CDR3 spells CAIAMRASGRISHEQYF. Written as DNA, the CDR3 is TGTGCCATCGCTATGCGTGCTAGCGGGAGGATATCCCACGAGCAGTACTTC.

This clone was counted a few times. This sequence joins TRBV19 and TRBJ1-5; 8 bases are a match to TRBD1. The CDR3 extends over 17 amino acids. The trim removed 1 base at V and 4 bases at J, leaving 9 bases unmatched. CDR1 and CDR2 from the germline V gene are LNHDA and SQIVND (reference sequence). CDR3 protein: CASSIVFRTGTNQPQHF. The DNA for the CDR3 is TGTGCCAGTAGTATAGTATTCCGGACAGGGACTAATCAGCCCCAGCATTTT. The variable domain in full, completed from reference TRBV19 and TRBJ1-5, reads DGGITQSPKYLFRKEGQNVTLSCEQNLNHDAMYWYRQDPGQGLRLIYYSQIVNDFQKGDIAEGYSVSREKKESFPLTVTSAQKNPTAFYLCASSIVFRTGTNQPQHFGDGTRLSIL.

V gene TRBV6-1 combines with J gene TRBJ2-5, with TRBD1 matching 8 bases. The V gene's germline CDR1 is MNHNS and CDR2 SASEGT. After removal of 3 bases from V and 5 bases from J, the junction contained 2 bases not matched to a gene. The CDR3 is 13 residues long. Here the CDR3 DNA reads TGTGCCAGCAGTGAGACAGGGGATGAGACCCAGTACTTC. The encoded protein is CASSETGDETQYF.

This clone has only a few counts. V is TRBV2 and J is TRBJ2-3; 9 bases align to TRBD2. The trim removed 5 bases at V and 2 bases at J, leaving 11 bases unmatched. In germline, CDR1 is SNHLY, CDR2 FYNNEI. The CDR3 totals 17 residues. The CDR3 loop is CASSYSGSGTITDTQYF. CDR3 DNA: TGTGCCAGCAGTTATAGCGGGAGTGGGACCATCACAGATACGCAGTATTTT.